The 31 T cell receptor beta chains below come from one sample, sequenced in a study of blood T cells in healthy people across ages. PCR was performed a second time for about 7 to 11 cycles using a sample-barcoded 5' primer and a J-beta primer mix. TCRdb analysed the 5' RACE reads with MiXCR anew, one entry per CDR3 protein. The repertoire holds almost 1 million distinct CDR3 sequences, with about 53% as singletons. The specimen sequenced was blood. All receptors come from a woman aged 60 to 75 in good health.

The chain combines TRBV20-1 with TRBJ2-6; D is unclear. The CDR3 extends over 16 amino acids. Trimming stripped 5 bases from V and 0 bases from J, with 14 bases between. The germline CDR1 and CDR2 sequences are DFQATT and SNEGSKA (reference sequence). In DNA, the CDR3 is TGCAGTGCTGTGGGCAGAACCCGCTCTGGGGCCAACGTCCTGACTTTC. Protein: CSAVGRTRSGANVLTF.

The V and J genes are TRBV4-2 and TRBJ2-3; D unclear. CDR3 length: 16 residues. Germline V gene sequence: CDR1 LGHNA, CDR2 YNFKEQ. Trimming removed 3 bases at V and 4 bases at J, with 17 bases between. The CDR3 nucleotides are TGTGCCAGCAGCCAGTCCGGGTCCCAAACGTCAGATACGCAGTATTTT. Protein: CASSQSGSQTSDTQYF.

V is TRBV25-1 and J is TRBJ1-5; D possibly corresponds to TRBD1 (5 bases). The germline gives CDR1 MGHDK, CDR2 SYGVNS. This CDR3 spans 15 amino acids. Trimming took off 3 bases at V and 4 bases at J, with 13 bases between the two ends. The CDR3 here is CASSEGTASNQPQHF. The CDR3 region has the DNA TGTGCCAGCAGTGAGGGGACGGCCTCGAATCAGCCCCAGCATTTT.

The rearrangement uses TRBV6-2 or TRBV6-3 and TRBJ2-1; D gene uncertain. The CDR3 consists of 11 residues. Trimming left V 4 bases short and J 9 bases short, with 7 bases between. CDR1 MNHEY and CDR2 SVGEGT come from the germline V gene. This CDR3 reads CASSSRFEQFF. CDR3 sequence (DNA): TGTGCCAGCAGTTCTAGGTTTGAGCAGTTCTTC.

The chain uses TRBV9 and TRBJ2-2; 8 positions match TRBD1. The CDR3 loop spans 16 amino acids. V was clipped by 2 bases and J by 1 base; unmatched bases: 4. The V gene's germline CDR1 is SGDLS and CDR2 YYNGEE. The CDR3 sequence: CASSVRQGMNTGELFF. CDR3 coding DNA: TGTGCCAGCAGCGTTAGACAGGGGATGAACACCGGGGAGCTGTTTTTT.

This clonotype was observed a few times. The rearrangement uses TRBV7-2 and TRBJ2-7; D is unclear. The V end lost 5 bases, the J end lost 0 bases, and 14 bases lay between the germline ends. The germline V gene has CDR1 SGHTA and CDR2 FQGNSA. The length of the CDR3 is 15 residues. CDR3 sequence (DNA): TGTGCCAGCAGCCCCCCCGGCATCCTCTCCTACGAGCAGTACTTC. Protein sequence: CASSPPGILSYEQYF.

This chain uses TRBV6-5 with TRBJ1-2; D call uncertain. V was pared by 10 bases and J by 7 bases, with 19 bases between. The CDR3 is 13 amino acids. The germline V gene has CDR1 MNHEY and CDR2 SVGAGI. The CDR3 region is CATHQELIGGYTF. The CDR3 DNA follows: TGTGCCACCCACCAGGAGTTAATCGGTGGCTACACCTTC.

The rearrangement joins TRBV7-2 to TRBJ2-3; 7 bases line up with TRBD2. Germline loops: CDR1 SGHTA, CDR2 FQGNSA. CDR3 length: 15 amino acids. J was trimmed by 1 base and V by 5 bases; bases with no gene match: 6. The CDR3 DNA reads as TGTGCCAGCAGCGAACTAGCGCGTCGCACAGATACGCAGTATTTT. Its translation is CASSELARRTDTQYF. The variable domain in full, completed from reference TRBV7-2 and TRBJ2-3, reads GAGVSQSPSNKVTEKGKDVELRCDPISGHTALYWYRQSLGQGLEFLIYFQGNSAPDKSGLPSDRFSAERTGGSVSTLTIQRTQQEDSAVYLCASSELARRTDTQYFGPGTRLTVL.

The chain couples TRBV2 to TRBJ1-5; unclear D gene. In germline, CDR1 is SNHLY, CDR2 FYNNEI. This CDR3 is 16 amino acids long. Trimming stripped 3 bases from V and 1 base from J, with 13 bases between. The CDR3 region has the DNA TGTGCCAGCAGTGAGCGGGGTACAATCAGCAATCAGCCCCAGCATTTT. It encodes CASSERGTISNQPQHF. Based on the CDR3 plus reference TRBV2 and TRBJ1-5, the full variable domain is EPEVTQTPSHQVTQMGQEVILRCVPISNHLYFYWYRQILGQKVEFLVSFYNNEISEKSEIFDDQFSVERPDGSNFTLKIRSTKLEDSAMYFCASSERGTISNQPQHFGDGTRLSIL.

This chain uses TRBV28 with TRBJ1-2, with D hard to call. Germline assignment: CDR1 MDHEN and CDR2 SYDVKM. The CDR3 length is 12 residues. The V end lost 5 bases, the J end lost 8 bases, and 12 bases lay between the germline ends. The CDR3 here is CASSTGSWGYTF. The CDR3 DNA sequence: TGTGCCAGCAGTACCGGTAGTTGGGGCTACACCTTC.

V usage is TRBV6-2 or TRBV6-3 and J usage is TRBJ2-1; TRBD1 matches 8 bases. The CDR3 totals 17 residues. J was trimmed by 8 bases and V by 0 bases; bases with no gene match: 12. Germline CDR1 MNHEY, CDR2 SVGEGT. CDR3 nucleotides: TGTGCCAGCAGTTACTCTCTCTGGACAGGGCAATCACATGAGCAGTTCTTC. Its protein product is CASSYSLWTGQSHEQFF.

Note on this clonotype: A much larger clone sits a single nucleotide away, making a read error possible. The CDR3 loop reads CARSPHLRGTETQYF. CDR3 bases: TGCGCCCGCAGTCCTCACCTGCGCGGGACTGAGACCCAGTACTTC. This chain connects TRBV4-1 to TRBJ2-5; D may be TRBD2 (6 bases). CDR3 size: 15 residues. Germline V gene lookup returns CDR1 MGHRA and CDR2 YSYEKL.

CDR3 in DNA: TGTGCCAGCAGCCCTGGCCTGGGTCCAGATACGCAGTATTTT. Encoded protein: CASSPGLGPDTQYF. V and J are TRBV6-5 and TRBJ2-3, with no clear D. CDR1 and CDR2 from the germline V gene are MNHEY and SVGAGI. CDR3 size: 14 residues. The V gene lost 6 bases and the J gene lost 4 bases, with 14 bases spanning the gap.

This sequence joins TRBV6-6 and TRBJ2-1; the match to TRBD2 covers 7 bases. V shed 2 bases, J shed 0 bases, and the junction held 7 bases outside the gene matches. CDR1 is MNHNY, CDR2 SVGAGI, per germline (reference sequence). The CDR3 consists of 17 residues. The CDR3 DNA reads as TGTGCCAGCAGTTACACCTCGAGCGGGGACTCCTACAATGAGCAGTTCTTC. Encoded protein: CASSYTSSGDSYNEQFF.

The chain couples TRBV29-1 to TRBJ2-1; 10 bases agree with TRBD2. The CDR3 is 14 amino acids. Germline CDR1 and CDR2: SQVTM and ANQGSEA. The ends lost 7 bases at V and 10 bases at J; junction bases unmatched: 13. CDR3 coding DNA: TGCAGCGCGGGCACTAGCGGGAAGGGGGGGGAGCAGTTCTTC. Translating gives CSAGTSGKGGEQFF.

The V call is TRBV6-1, the J call TRBJ2-1; TRBD2 might be the D (6 bases). The V gene lost 5 bases and the J gene lost 2 bases, with 10 bases spanning the gap. Germline V CDR1 and CDR2: MNHNS, SASEGT. The CDR3 is 14 residues long. The CDR3 coding sequence is TGTGCCAGCAGTATTAGCGGCACCTACAATGAGCAGTTCTTC. Its translation: CASSISGTYNEQFF.

A few counts support this clonotype. The rearrangement uses TRBV7-3 and TRBJ2-3; TRBD2 agrees at 8 bases. Germline loops: CDR1 SGHTA, CDR2 FQGTGA. J gave up 6 bases and V 5 bases, and 13 bases lay outside the gene matches. The CDR3 totals 16 residues. The CDR3: CASSPEPGLDSDTQYF. The CDR3 DNA is TGTGCCAGCAGCCCGGAACCGGGACTAGATTCTGATACGCAGTATTTT.

This chain connects TRBV29-1 to TRBJ2-7; the match to TRBD2 covers 15 bases. CDR1 and CDR2 (germline): SQVTM, ANQGSEA. This CDR3 contains 17 residues. V was clipped by 5 bases and J by 5 bases; unmatched bases: 13. Written as DNA, the CDR3 is TGCAGCGTTTCGCCACCGGGACTAGCGGGAGGTCCCCACGAGCAGTACTTC. It codes for CSVSPPGLAGGPHEQYF.

The CDR3 nucleotides are TGTGCCAGCAGTTTAGGGGAGCAGCCCCAGCATTTT. This encodes CASSLGEQPQHF. The chain carries TRBV12-3 or TRBV12-4 and TRBJ1-5; D remains ambiguous. The CDR3 totals 12 residues. V was clipped by 1 base and J by 7 bases, with 5 bases between them.

V and J are TRBV7-9 and TRBJ2-7, with a possible D match to TRBD1 (6 bases). The CDR3 spans 19 residues. Germline CDR1 SEHNR, CDR2 FQNEAQ (reference sequence). The V end lost 1 base, the J end lost 2 bases, and 24 bases lay between the germline ends. CDR3 nucleotides: TGTGCCAGCAGCTTAGACTTTAGATCGCCGGGACACCGGGCCTACGAGCAGTACTTC. Translation gives CASSLDFRSPGHRAYEQYF.

The rearrangement uses TRBV6-5 and TRBJ2-2; TRBD2 aligns across 11 bases. This CDR3 has 14 residues. Per germline, CDR1 MNHEY and CDR2 SVGAGI. Losses at the gene ends were 6 bases for V and 7 bases for J; bases not matched to a gene: 4. This CDR3 reads CASSTSGSFGELFF. In nucleotides, the CDR3 is TGTGCCAGCAGCACTAGCGGGAGTTTCGGGGAGCTGTTTTTT.

The chain employs TRBV4-3 and TRBJ2-3; D perhaps matches TRBD2 (6 bases). Trimming removed 0 bases from V and 3 bases from J, with 22 bases in between. The V gene's germline CDR1 is LGHNA and CDR2 YSLEER. This CDR3 has 19 residues. DNA for the CDR3: TGCGCCAGCAGCCAAGACGCGCTGGCTAGCGCAGGTGGAACAGATACGCAGTATTTT. Translation gives CASSQDALASAGGTDTQYF.

This clonotype was detected only a few times. This sequence joins TRBV3-1 and TRBJ2-3; D unclear. Germline loops: CDR1 LGHDT, CDR2 YNNKEL (reference sequence). V dropped 4 bases and J dropped 1 base, with 21 bases sitting between them. This CDR3 is 18 amino acids long. The CDR3 reads CASSPTPPEISGTDTQYF. As DNA, the CDR3 is TGTGCCAGCAGCCCGACTCCCCCGGAGATCTCCGGCACAGATACGCAGTATTTT.

Concerning this clonotype itself: Being one base from a much bigger clone, this may be a read error. The rearrangement joins TRBV5-1 to TRBJ2-5; 7 nucleotides align to TRBD2. The V segment lost 1 base and the J segment 1 base; nucleotides outside the gene matches: 7. The V gene's germline CDR1 is SGHRS and CDR2 YFSETQ. The CDR3 totals 16 residues. The CDR3 here is CASSLNGGGAQETQYF. The CDR3 DNA reads as TGCGCCAGCAGCTTGAACGGCGGGGGAGCCCAAGAGACCCAGTACTTC.

This clonotype has only one observation. This chain connects TRBV4-1 to TRBJ1-1; D gene uncertain. Between the trimmed V and J ends, which lost 4 bases and 4 bases, there was a span of 7 bases. CDR3 length equals 12 residues. The germline CDR1 and CDR2 sequences are MGHRA and YSYEKL. The CDR3 protein is CASSRLGTEAFF. The CDR3, as DNA: TGCGCCAGCAGCCGTCTCGGCACTGAAGCTTTCTTT.

V gene TRBV4-3 combines with J gene TRBJ1-2; 7 bases line up with TRBD1. The length of the CDR3 is 18 residues. Looked up from germline, CDR1 is LGHNA and CDR2 is YSLEER. J was trimmed by 5 bases and V by 3 bases; bases with no gene match: 18. DNA of the CDR3: TGCGCCAGCAGCCACGAAGACTTCCGGGAGGGACAGCCATATGGCTACACCTTC. It specifies CASSHEDFREGQPYGYTF.

The rearrangement uses TRBV4-1 and TRBJ2-3; D remains ambiguous. Germline CDR1 MGHRA, CDR2 YSYEKL. The CDR3 is made up of 15 amino acids. V was cut by 1 base and J by 2 bases, with 10 bases left in between. This CDR3 reads CASSQGQHITDTQYF. In DNA form, the CDR3 reads TGCGCCAGCAGCCAAGGGCAACATATCACAGATACGCAGTATTTT.

The chain combines TRBV4-1 with TRBJ2-7; D is unresolved. Germline V gene data show CDR1 as MGHRA and CDR2 as YSYEKL. This CDR3 is built from 14 residues. Trimming took off 2 bases at V and 2 bases at J, with 10 bases between the two ends. As DNA, the CDR3 is TGCGCCAGCAGCCAATCTGCCAGTCCCTACGAGCAGTACTTC. Translated: CASSQSASPYEQYF.

This clonotype was seen a handful of times. This rearrangement joins TRBV7-2 to TRBJ2-7; TRBD2 matches at 10 bases. J lost 1 base, V lost 1 base, and 1 base had no gene match. This CDR3 spans 15 amino acids. Germline loops: CDR1 SGHTA, CDR2 FQGNSA. DNA of the CDR3: TGTGCCAGCAGCTTAGTAGCGGGGGGATCCTACGAGCAGTACTTC. This codes for CASSLVAGGSYEQYF.

At least ten counts were recorded for this clonotype. V is TRBV7-9 and J is TRBJ2-3; 7 nucleotides match TRBD2. Germline CDR1 is SEHNR and CDR2 is FQNEAQ (reference sequence). The CDR3 runs 13 residues. V dropped 4 bases and J dropped 3; count of bases not matched to a gene: 1. The CDR3 here is CASSWGGTDTQYF. The CDR3 DNA sequence: TGTGCCAGCAGCTGGGGGGGGACAGATACGCAGTATTTT.

This clonotype was counted only a few times. J is TRBJ2-7 and V is TRBV7-2; D call uncertain. The CDR3 is made up of 13 amino acids. Trimming shortened V by 5 bases and J by 8 bases, and 16 bases separated the two germline ends. Germline V CDR1 and CDR2: SGHTA, FQGNSA. In DNA, the CDR3 is TGTGCCAGCAGCCCCACTTCCCACTCCCAGCAGTACTTC. Encoded protein: CASSPTSHSQQYF.